The clone carrying this T cell receptor (beta chain) was seen more than once but under ten times. The sample comes from a study of blood T cell repertoires in COVID-19. Study summary: COVID-19 samples, acute and convalescent, were from the United States, Italy and Spain.

In the original analysis: How many nucleated cells were present was estimated from reference gene primer amplification. Sequenced by immunoSEQ multiplex PCR; TCRdb stores in-frame clones only, minus some. V, J and clone size derive from that table, while D and trimming were established from the DNA sequence. The data show 250,000 or so clones, with 87% seen just once and approximately 2.4% held by the top ten. Allocation to cohorts depended on clinical history reported by the participants. This TCR derives from a woman aged 25 to 39 with acute COVID-19. Sequenced: PBMCs or T cells enriched from blood (not recorded which).

The chain's CDR3 is CASSLAGAGGPHEQYF. CDR3 nucleotides: TGTGCCAGCAGCTTAGCCGGGGCGGGGGGGCCCCACGAGCAGTACTTC. The rearrangement joins TRBV7-8 to TRBJ2-7, with 9 bases identical to TRBD2. Germline assignment: CDR1 SGHVS and CDR2 FQNEAQ. The CDR3 is made up of 16 amino acids. Germline trimming cut 0 bases from V and 5 bases from J; bases unmatched to any gene: 8.